The rows below give T cell receptor beta chains drawn from one sample of a study of blood T cell repertoires in COVID-19. Sequencing was performed with immunoSEQ multiplex PCR; in TCRdb, only in-frame clones are kept and a portion is missing. The sample gives over 200,000 clones, 88% of which show up once; roughly 3.7% is in the top ten. The sequencing sample was made of PBMCs or T cells enriched from blood (not recorded which). These receptors originate from a woman aged 25 to 39 who had been exposed to COVID-19. Each CDR3 is given with its conserved first and last residue. A D gene is named only where the DNA matches it firmly. Size is stated for part of the rows, as once, few or many counts, or as a class when the clone is expanded.

d_call clone_size j_call v_call cdr3_length cdr3_aa cdr3_nt
. . TRBJ1-2 TRBV30 17 CAWSVSGAGRIFFGYTF TGTGCCTGGAGTGTTAGTGGGGCAGGGCGAATTTTCTTTGGCTACACCTTC
TRBD1 once TRBJ2-7 TRBV5-1 12 CASSSTGNEQYF TGCGCCAGCAGCTCGACAGGGAACGAGCAGTACTTC
. . TRBJ1-5 TRBV30 13 CAWSVEGNQPQHF TGTGCCTGGAGTGTAGAGGGCAATCAGCCCCAGCATTTT
TRBD2 . TRBJ2-1 TRBV5-6 14 CASSFSGAYNEQFF TGTGCCAGCAGCTTCAGCGGGGCCTACAATGAGCAGTTCTTC
TRBD1 . TRBJ1-2 TRBV7-9 14 CASSLQGDGYGYTF TGTGCCAGCAGCCTACAGGGGGACGGCTATGGCTACACCTTC
. . TRBJ2-1 TRBV10-1 15 CASSDRKGPVNEQFF TGCGCCAGCAGTGATAGAAAGGGGCCCGTTAATGAGCAGTTCTTC
TRBD1 . TRBJ1-2 TRBV5-4 14 CASSRTGDDYGYTF TGTGCCAGCAGTAGAACAGGGGACGACTATGGCTACACCTTC
TRBD1 few TRBJ2-3 TRBV27 15 CASGQGQGITYTQYF TGTGCCAGCGGACAAGGACAGGGTATCACGTATACGCAGTATTTT
TRBD1 . TRBJ1-2 TRBV30 13 CAHSPQGDYGYTF TGTGCCCATTCACCACAGGGGGACTATGGCTACACCTTC
. . TRBJ1-2 TRBV2 14 CASSPQERSDGYTF TGTGCCAGCAGTCCCCAAGAGAGGAGCGATGGCTACACCTTC
. . TRBJ1-1 TRBV18 15 CASSNPGDPWNEAFF TGTGCCAGCTCAAATCCAGGGGATCCCTGGAATGAAGCTTTCTTT
. . TRBJ1-5 TRBV18 17 CASSLDRVPRGNQPQHF TGTGCCAGCTCCCTCGACCGGGTCCCCCGAGGGAATCAGCCCCAGCATTTT
. once TRBJ2-1 TRBV7-9 12 CASSFGENEQFF TGTGCCAGCAGCTTCGGAGAAAATGAGCAGTTCTTC
. once TRBJ2-2 TRBV19 14 CASSRLDDTGELFF TGTGCCAGTAGTAGGCTAGATGACACCGGGGAGCTGTTTTTT
TRBD1 . TRBJ1-5 TRBV6-1 14 CASSEGQGRQPQHF TGTGCCAGCAGTGAGGGACAGGGGCGGCAGCCCCAGCATTTT
. . TRBJ1-2 TRBV5-6 13 CASSFGGGYGYTF TGTGCCAGCAGCTTTGGGGGAGGCTATGGCTACACCTTC
TRBD2 . TRBJ2-2 TRBV13 16 CASSLRLAGNTGELFF TGTGCCAGCAGCTTAAGACTAGCGGGCAACACCGGGGAGCTGTTTTTT
. . TRBJ2-7 TRBV5-1 12 CASHETDYEQYF TGCGCCAGCCACGAGACAGACTACGAGCAGTACTTC
. once TRBJ1-5 TRBV20-1 12 CSASDGRQPQHF TGCAGTGCTAGTGATGGGCGTCAGCCCCAGCATTTT
. . TRBJ2-3 TRBV11-3 13 CASSWKGADTQYF TGTGCCAGCAGCTGGAAGGGGGCAGATACGCAGTATTTT
TRBD1 . TRBJ2-1 TRBV25-1 17 CASSATPGQGFYNEQFF TGTGCCAGCAGTGCCACGCCGGGACAGGGCTTCTACAATGAGCAGTTCTTC
. . TRBJ2-3 TRBV5-1 16 CASSFGLRTESDTQYF TGCGCCAGCAGCTTCGGCCTGAGGACAGAATCGGATACGCAGTATTTT
TRBD1 once TRBJ2-7 TRBV6-1 15 CASSEFAGTGYEQYF TGTGCCAGCAGTGAATTCGCCGGGACAGGCTACGAGCAGTACTTC
TRBD1 . TRBJ1-2 TRBV3-1/TRBV3-2 16 CASSQDQPGGNGGYTF TGTGCCAGCAGCCAAGATCAGCCAGGGGGCAACGGTGGCTACACCTTC
. . TRBJ1-5 TRBV5-6 14 CASSLDRAAQPQHF TGTGCCAGCAGCTTGGACAGGGCGGCTCAGCCCCAGCATTTT
. . TRBJ2-1 TRBV29-1 13 CSVEDPLLYEQFF TGCAGCGTTGAAGACCCCCTCCTATATGAGCAGTTCTTC
TRBD1 . TRBJ1-6 TRBV7-2 15 CASSFETGRNSPLHF TGTGCCAGCAGCTTTGAGACAGGGAGGAATTCACCCCTCCACTTT
. . TRBJ1-6 TRBV5-1 15 CASSLGTPYNSPLHF TGCGCCAGCAGCTTGGGGACACCTTATAATTCACCCCTCCACTTT
. . TRBJ1-5 TRBV6-5 14 CASSYLGADQPQHF TGTGCCAGCAGTTACTTAGGGGCCGATCAGCCCCAGCATTTT
TRBD2 . TRBJ2-7 TRBV13 14 CASSKGLAGDEQYF TGTGCCAGCAGCAAGGGACTAGCGGGGGACGAGCAGTACTTC
. few TRBJ1-1 TRBV10-3 15 CAISRDSGGSTEAFF TGTGCCATCAGCCGGGACTCCGGCGGGTCCACTGAAGCTTTCTTT
TRBD1 . TRBJ1-2 TRBV19 15 CASRPSGQGAIGYTF TGTGCCAGTAGGCCCTCGGGACAGGGGGCGATTGGCTACACCTTC
TRBD2 . TRBJ2-7 TRBV10-2 21 CASSEYYVGLLLAGASYEQYF TGCGCCAGCAGTGAGTATTATGTGGGACTATTACTAGCGGGAGCCTCCTACGAGCAGTACTTC
TRBD1 . TRBJ1-2 TRBV7-2 15 CASRLDRDRSDGYTF TGTGCCAGCAGACTTGACAGGGATCGGTCTGATGGCTACACCTTC
TRBD1 . TRBJ1-2 TRBV5-4 16 CASSSRGQASNYGYTF TGTGCCAGCAGCTCTCGGGGACAGGCCTCTAACTATGGCTACACCTTC
. once TRBJ2-7 TRBV27 15 CASSFRGSSSYEQYF TGTGCCAGCAGTTTTCGGGGATCATCCTCCTACGAGCAGTACTTC
TRBD1 . TRBJ1-1 TRBV6-5 16 CASSSPTGALNTEAFF TGTGCCAGCAGTTCCCCCACAGGGGCTCTGAACACTGAAGCTTTCTTT
TRBD1 few TRBJ1-4 TRBV5-1 15 CASSLTGTGGEKLFF TGCGCCAGCAGCTTGACGGGGACAGGGGGCGAAAAACTGTTTTTT
TRBD2 . TRBJ2-1 TRBV2 16 CASSSKGLAFVGEQFF TGTGCCAGCAGTAGCAAGGGACTAGCGTTTGTGGGTGAGCAGTTCTTC